The 14 T cell receptor beta chains in this list originate from one sample, sequenced in a study of blood T cell repertoires in COVID-19. Produced via immunoSEQ multiplex PCR; TCRdb's table is partial and in-frame only. The sample has 490,000 or so clones, 70% to 90% seen once; the top ten hold approximately 8.3%. Sequencing was done on a sample of PBMCs or T cells enriched from blood (not recorded which). The receptors derive from a woman in her sixties who had recovered from COVID-19.

The chain recombines TRBV5-1 with TRBJ2-3; D ambiguous. Germline V gene sequence: CDR1 SGHRS, CDR2 YFSETQ. Trimming took 1 base from V and 2 from J, leaving 14 bases between them. This CDR3 comprises 16 residues. CDR3 bases: TGCGCCAGCAGCTTGCAGGCAGGTTCCTCCACAGATACGCAGTATTTT. Its translation is CASSLQAGSSTDTQYF.

This chain connects TRBV5-1 to TRBJ2-2; no definite D call. CDR3 length: 13 amino acids. Trimming stripped 4 bases from V and 5 bases from J, with 9 bases between. CDR1 and CDR2 (germline): SGHRS, YFSETQ. Written as DNA, the CDR3 is TGCGCCAGCAGCGCGAGTAGAACCGGGGAGCTGTTTTTT. This encodes CASSASRTGELFF.

V and J are TRBV6-7 and TRBJ2-7, with TRBD1 matching over 7 bases. TRBV6-7 is marked as an open reading frame, function uncertain. CDR3 length equals 14 residues. The junction had 3 bases not matched to a gene; V was cut back by 2 bases and J by 2 bases. CDR3 sequence reads: CASSYRQGTYEQYF. DNA for the CDR3: TGTGCCAGCAGTTACCGACAGGGCACCTACGAGCAGTACTTC.

The rearrangement joins TRBV5-1 to TRBJ1-4; D is possibly TRBD1 (6 bases). The V gene lost 2 bases and the J gene lost 3 bases, with 11 bases spanning the gap. Germline V gives CDR1 SGHRS, CDR2 YFSETQ. The CDR3 sequence is 15 residues long. The CDR3 coding sequence is TGCGCCAGCAGCTTCGGCCCAGGGGCTAATGAAAAACTGTTTTTT. It yields the protein CASSFGPGANEKLFF.

V usage is TRBV5-4 and J usage is TRBJ2-3, with D tentatively TRBD1 (6 bases). V was trimmed by 2 bases and J by 2 bases, leaving 9 bases between them. The CDR3 has 14 residues. CDR1 is SGHNT, CDR2 YYREEE, per germline (reference sequence). The CDR3 nucleotides are TGTGCCAGCAGCTTAACAGGGTCCACAGATACGCAGTATTTT. Its translation is CASSLTGSTDTQYF.

The V and J genes are TRBV7-2 and TRBJ1-5, with 8 bases lining up with TRBD1. The V and J ends lost 5 bases and 4 bases, in that order; junction bases with no gene match: 4. The CDR3 consists of 14 residues. Germline lookup yields CDR1 SGHTA and CDR2 FQGNSA. The CDR3 protein is CASSPDRGNQPQHF. The CDR3 coding sequence is TGTGCCAGCAGCCCAGACAGGGGAAATCAGCCCCAGCATTTT. Full variable domain (remainder filled in from reference TRBV7-2 and TRBJ1-5): GAGVSQSPSNKVTEKGKDVELRCDPISGHTALYWYRQSLGQGLEFLIYFQGNSAPDKSGLPSDRFSAERTGGSVSTLTIQRTQQEDSAVYLCASSPDRGNQPQHFGDGTRLSIL.

The V and J genes are TRBV6-5 and TRBJ2-1; 9 bases are shared with TRBD2. The CDR3 loop spans 15 amino acids. Per germline, CDR1 MNHEY and CDR2 SVGAGI. Losses at the gene ends were 7 bases for V and 7 bases for J; bases not matched to a gene: 11. CDR3 region: CASNLGGGGLNEQFF. The CDR3 bases are TGTGCCAGCAATCTAGGCGGGGGGGGTTTAAATGAGCAGTTCTTC.

This chain links TRBV5-4 with TRBJ2-1; 8 positions agree with TRBD1. From germline, CDR1 is SGHNT and CDR2 YYREEE (reference sequence). The CDR3 is made up of 14 amino acids. Trimming cost V 4 bases and J 3 bases; bases outside gene matches: 3. CDR3 DNA sequence: TGTGCCAGCAGCAGGGGGACAGGCTACAATGAGCAGTTCTTC. The encoded protein is CASSRGTGYNEQFF. The entire variable domain, with the rest obtained from reference TRBV5-4 and TRBJ2-1, is as follows: ETGVTQSPTHLIKTRGQQVTLRCSSQSGHNTVSWYQQALGQGPQFIFQYYREEENGRGNFPPRFSGLQFPNYSSELNVNALELDDSALYLCASSRGTGYNEQFFGPGTRLTVL.

The chain couples TRBV27 to TRBJ2-7, with 9 bases aligning to TRBD1. This CDR3 has 13 residues. Germline-derived CDR1 and CDR2 are MNHEY and SMNVEV (reference sequence). The V and J ends lost 8 bases and 5 bases, in that order; junction bases with no gene match: 7. The CDR3, as DNA: TGTGCCAGCTTCGGGACAGGGACGAACGAGCAGTACTTC. Its translation: CASFGTGTNEQYF.

The chain is built from TRBV10-3 and TRBJ1-1; D is undetermined. Germline CDR1 reads ENHRY; CDR2 reads SYGVKD. This CDR3 region has 14 residues. Trimming pared 6 bases from V and 0 bases from J, leaving 11 bases between. The CDR3 coding sequence is TGTGCCATCAGCCCAGGTCTCATGAACACTGAAGCTTTCTTT. Protein sequence: CAISPGLMNTEAFF.

V is TRBV2 and J is TRBJ1-2, with 9 bases matching TRBD1. This CDR3 is 15 amino acids long. Looked up from germline, CDR1 is SNHLY and CDR2 is FYNNEI. The V gene end was trimmed by 7 bases and the J gene end by 5 bases; junction bases not matched to a gene: 11. The DNA of the CDR3 is TGTGCCAGCACTCTTGCCGGAGGGACAGGGTATGGCTACACCTTC. Encoded protein: CASTLAGGTGYGYTF.

This chain uses TRBV5-1 with TRBJ2-7; TRBD1 matches 9 bases. The ends lost 4 bases at V and 3 bases at J; junction bases unmatched: 5. This CDR3 has 14 amino acids. Germline V CDR1 and CDR2: SGHRS, YFSETQ. This CDR3 is CASSPGTGLYEQYF. DNA for the CDR3: TGCGCCAGCAGCCCCGGGACAGGGCTCTACGAGCAGTACTTC.

The chain has TRBV30 and TRBJ1-6, with 9 bases matching TRBD1. The CDR3 totals 15 residues. Per germline, CDR1 GTSNPN and CDR2 SVGIG (reference sequence). V gave up 0 bases and J gave up 8 bases; unmatched junction bases: 5. CDR3 region: CAWSVSRDRDSPLHF. The CDR3 bases are TGTGCCTGGAGTGTTTCCCGGGACAGGGATTCACCCCTCCACTTT.

The rearrangement uses TRBV5-1 and TRBJ1-6; no definite D call. CDR3 length: 13 residues. Germline loops: CDR1 SGHRS, CDR2 YFSETQ. V lost 2 bases, J lost 7 bases, and 7 bases lay in between. The CDR3 DNA sequence: TGCGCCAGCAGCTTTGACTGGAATTCACCCCTCCACTTT. Its protein product is CASSFDWNSPLHF.